This T cell receptor beta chain was recorded in a study of cytomegalovirus exposure and HLA in healthy donors. General study results and limits: According to a subsequent analysis, TCR clusters from the first cohort were inclined to appear together in the 120 or so validation repertoires. Cytomegalovirus status was reportedly diagnosed by the classifier with high sensitivity and specificity.

The donors were in the roughly 130-subject validation cohort, distinct from the roughly 700-subject first cohort. This CDR3 has 16 residues. Germline V gives CDR1 MGHRA, CDR2 YSYEKL. The J segment lost 5 bases and the V segment lost 2 bases, leaving 8 bases of the junction unmatched. A remark on this clone: Its specificity is unknown.

Clones were sequenced by immunoSEQ multiplex PCR, and TCRdb holds only the in-frame ones, with some missing. There are roughly 120,000 clones in the sample; just under 95% occur only once, and around 1.3% lies in the top ten. Sequencing used PBMCs. This sequence joins TRBV4-1 and TRBJ2-5; 10 nucleotides line up with TRBD2. The clonotype originates from a woman aged 18 to 35 in good health and CMV-seronegative. The CDR3 DNA reads as TGCGCCAGCAGCCAAATAGCGGGAGGCGGACGGGAGACCCAGTACTTC. Amino acids: CASSQIAGGGRETQYF.